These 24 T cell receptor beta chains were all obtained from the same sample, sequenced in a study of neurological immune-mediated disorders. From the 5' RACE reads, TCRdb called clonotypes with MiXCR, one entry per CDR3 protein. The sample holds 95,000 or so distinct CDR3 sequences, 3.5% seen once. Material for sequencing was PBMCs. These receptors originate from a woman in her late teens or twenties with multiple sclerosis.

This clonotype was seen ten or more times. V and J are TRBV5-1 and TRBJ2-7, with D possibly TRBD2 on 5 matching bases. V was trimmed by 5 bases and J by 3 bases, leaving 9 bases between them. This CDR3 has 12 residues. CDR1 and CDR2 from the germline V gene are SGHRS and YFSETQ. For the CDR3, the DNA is TGCGCCAGCAGTATCGACTACTACGAGCAGTACTTC. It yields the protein CASSIDYYEQYF. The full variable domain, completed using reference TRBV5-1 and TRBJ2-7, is KAGVTQTPRYLIKTRGQQVTLSCSPISGHRSVSWYQQTPGQGLQFLFEYFSETQRNKGNFPGRFSGRQFSNSRSEMNVSTLELGDSALYLCASSIDYYEQYFGPGTRLTVT.

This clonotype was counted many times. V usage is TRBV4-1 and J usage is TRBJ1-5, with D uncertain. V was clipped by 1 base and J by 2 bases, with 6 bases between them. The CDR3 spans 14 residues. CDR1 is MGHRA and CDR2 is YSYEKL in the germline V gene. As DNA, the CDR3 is TGCGCCAGCAGCCAAGGCCAGGGCAATCAGCCCCAGCATTTT. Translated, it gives CASSQGQGNQPQHF.

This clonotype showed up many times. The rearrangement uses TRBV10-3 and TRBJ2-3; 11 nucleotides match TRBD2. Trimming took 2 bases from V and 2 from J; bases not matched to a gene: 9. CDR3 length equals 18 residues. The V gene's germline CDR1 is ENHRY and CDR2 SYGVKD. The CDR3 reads CAISEIKLAGALTDTQYF. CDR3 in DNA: TGTGCCATCAGTGAGATAAAACTAGCGGGGGCTCTCACAGATACGCAGTATTTT.

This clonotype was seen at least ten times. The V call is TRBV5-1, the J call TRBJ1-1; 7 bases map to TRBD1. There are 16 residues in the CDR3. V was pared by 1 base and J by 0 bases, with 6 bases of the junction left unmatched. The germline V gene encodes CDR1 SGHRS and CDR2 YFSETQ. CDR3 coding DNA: TGCGCCAGCAGCTTGACAGGGGAGGGGATGAACACTGAAGCTTTCTTT. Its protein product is CASSLTGEGMNTEAFF.

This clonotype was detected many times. The CDR3 DNA reads TGTGCCATAAAACAGGACAGGACATCCTACGAGCAGTACTTC. It yields the protein CAIKQDRTSYEQYF. V usage is TRBV10-3 and J usage is TRBJ2-7; 7 bases match TRBD1. J was trimmed by 1 base and V by 9 bases; bases with no gene match: 9. Germline-derived CDR1 and CDR2 are ENHRY and SYGVKD. The length of the CDR3 is 14 residues.

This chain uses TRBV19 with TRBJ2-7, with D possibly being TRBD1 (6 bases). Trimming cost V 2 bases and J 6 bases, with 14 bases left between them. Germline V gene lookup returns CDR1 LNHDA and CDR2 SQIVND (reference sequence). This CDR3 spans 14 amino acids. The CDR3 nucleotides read TGTGCCAGTAGTATAACCGGGACATCAGGCGAGCAGTACTTC. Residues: CASSITGTSGEQYF.

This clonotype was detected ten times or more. The CDR3 region is CSARKRGAGANVLTF. In nucleotides, the CDR3 is TGCAGTGCTAGAAAAAGGGGGGCTGGGGCCAACGTCCTGACTTTC. The V gene is TRBV20-1, the J gene TRBJ2-6, with D perhaps being TRBD1 or TRBD2 (6 bases each). CDR3 size: 15 residues. V shed 2 bases and J shed 2 bases, with 10 bases lying between them. Germline V lookup: CDR1 DFQATT, CDR2 SNEGSKA (reference sequence).

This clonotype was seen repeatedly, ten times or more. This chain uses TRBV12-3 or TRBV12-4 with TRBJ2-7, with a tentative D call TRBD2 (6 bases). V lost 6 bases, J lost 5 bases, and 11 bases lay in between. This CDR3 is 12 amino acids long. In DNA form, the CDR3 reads TGTGCCAGCAGGCTCGCGGGGAACGAGCAGTACTTC. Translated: CASRLAGNEQYF.

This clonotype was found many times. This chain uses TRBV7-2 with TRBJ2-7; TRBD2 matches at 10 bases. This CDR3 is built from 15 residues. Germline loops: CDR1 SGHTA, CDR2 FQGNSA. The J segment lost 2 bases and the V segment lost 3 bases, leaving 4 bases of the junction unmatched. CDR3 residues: CASSFLAGDTYEQYF. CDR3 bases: TGTGCCAGCAGCTTTCTAGCGGGAGACACCTACGAGCAGTACTTC. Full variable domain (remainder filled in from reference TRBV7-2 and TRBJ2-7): GAGVSQSPSNKVTEKGKDVELRCDPISGHTALYWYRQSLGQGLEFLIYFQGNSAPDKSGLPSDRFSAERTGGSVSTLTIQRTQQEDSAVYLCASSFLAGDTYEQYFGPGTRLTVT.

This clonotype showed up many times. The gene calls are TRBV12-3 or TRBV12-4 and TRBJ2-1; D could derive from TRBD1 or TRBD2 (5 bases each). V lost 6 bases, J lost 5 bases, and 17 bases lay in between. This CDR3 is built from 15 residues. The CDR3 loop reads CASRSGPDNNNEQFF. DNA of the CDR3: TGTGCCAGCAGGTCGGGACCTGACAATAACAATGAGCAGTTCTTC.

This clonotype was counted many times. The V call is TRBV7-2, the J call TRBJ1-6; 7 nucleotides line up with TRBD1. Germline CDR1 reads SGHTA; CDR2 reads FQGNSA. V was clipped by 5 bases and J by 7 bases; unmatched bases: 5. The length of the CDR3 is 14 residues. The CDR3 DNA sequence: TGTGCCAGCAGCCGACAGGGAGGAAATTCACCCCTCCACTTT. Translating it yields CASSRQGGNSPLHF.

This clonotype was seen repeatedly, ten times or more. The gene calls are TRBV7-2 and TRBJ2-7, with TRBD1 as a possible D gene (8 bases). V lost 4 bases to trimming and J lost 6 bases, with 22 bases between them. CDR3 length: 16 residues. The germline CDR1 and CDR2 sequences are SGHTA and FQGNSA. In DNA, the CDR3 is TGTGCCAGCAGCTCGGACCGACAGGGGAGGGCGTCCGAGCAGTACTTC. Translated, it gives CASSSDRQGRASEQYF.

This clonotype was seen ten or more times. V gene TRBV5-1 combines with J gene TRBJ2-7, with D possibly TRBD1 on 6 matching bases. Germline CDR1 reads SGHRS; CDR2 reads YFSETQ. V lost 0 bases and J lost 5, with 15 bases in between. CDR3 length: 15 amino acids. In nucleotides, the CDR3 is TGCGCCAGCAGCTTGGCCCTCAGGGGTTCTAACGAGCAGTACTTC. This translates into CASSLALRGSNEQYF.

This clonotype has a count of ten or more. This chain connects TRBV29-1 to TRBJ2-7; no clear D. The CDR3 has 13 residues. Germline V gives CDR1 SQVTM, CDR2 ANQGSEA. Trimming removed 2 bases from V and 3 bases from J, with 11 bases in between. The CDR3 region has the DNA TGCAGCGTTGAATTTTCCGGATTCTACGAGCAGTACTTC. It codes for CSVEFSGFYEQYF.

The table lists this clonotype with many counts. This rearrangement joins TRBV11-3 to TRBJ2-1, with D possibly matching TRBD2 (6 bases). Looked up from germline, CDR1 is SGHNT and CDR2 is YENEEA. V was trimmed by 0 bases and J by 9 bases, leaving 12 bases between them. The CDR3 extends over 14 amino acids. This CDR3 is CASSLDQRAREQFF. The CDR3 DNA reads TGTGCCAGCAGCTTAGATCAGCGGGCCCGTGAGCAGTTCTTC.

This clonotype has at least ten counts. As DNA, the CDR3 is TGCGCCAGCCCTACGGACCTTTACAATGAGCAGTTCTTC. Protein product: CASPTDLYNEQFF. The chain couples TRBV5-1 to TRBJ2-1; no firm D call. Germline CDR1 SGHRS, CDR2 YFSETQ. The CDR3 consists of 13 residues. The V end was cut by 7 bases, the J end by 4 bases, with 12 bases between. The whole variable domain, remainder taken from reference TRBV5-1 and TRBJ2-1, is KAGVTQTPRYLIKTRGQQVTLSCSPISGHRSVSWYQQTPGQGLQFLFEYFSETQRNKGNFPGRFSGRQFSNSRSEMNVSTLELGDSALYLCASPTDLYNEQFFGPGTRLTVL.

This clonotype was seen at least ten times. CDR3 residues: CASSLDRGRNTEAFF. CDR3 in DNA: TGCGCCAGCAGCTTAGACAGGGGTAGGAACACTGAAGCTTTCTTT. This chain uses TRBV5-1 with TRBJ1-1, with TRBD1 matching 8 bases. This CDR3 is built from 15 residues. Germline V gene data show CDR1 as SGHRS and CDR2 as YFSETQ. The J segment lost 1 base and the V segment lost 2 bases, leaving 4 bases of the junction unmatched. Using reference TRBV5-1 and TRBJ1-1 for the parts outside the CDR3, the full variable domain is KAGVTQTPRYLIKTRGQQVTLSCSPISGHRSVSWYQQTPGQGLQFLFEYFSETQRNKGNFPGRFSGRQFSNSRSEMNVSTLELGDSALYLCASSLDRGRNTEAFFGQGTRLTVV.

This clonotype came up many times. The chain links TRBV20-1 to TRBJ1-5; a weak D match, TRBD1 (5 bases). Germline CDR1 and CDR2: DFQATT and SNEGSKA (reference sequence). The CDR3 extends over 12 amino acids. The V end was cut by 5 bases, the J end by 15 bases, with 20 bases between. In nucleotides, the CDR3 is TGCAGTGCTGTTCAGTCCATGGGGCCTCGGCATTTT. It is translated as CSAVQSMGPRHF.

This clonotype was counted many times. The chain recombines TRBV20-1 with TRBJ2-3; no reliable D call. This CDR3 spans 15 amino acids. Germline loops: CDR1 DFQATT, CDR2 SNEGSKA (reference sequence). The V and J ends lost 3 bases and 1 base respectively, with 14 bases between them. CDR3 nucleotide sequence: TGCAGTGCTAGGAATCGGGCGTCGGGCACAGATACGCAGTATTTT. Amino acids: CSARNRASGTDTQYF.

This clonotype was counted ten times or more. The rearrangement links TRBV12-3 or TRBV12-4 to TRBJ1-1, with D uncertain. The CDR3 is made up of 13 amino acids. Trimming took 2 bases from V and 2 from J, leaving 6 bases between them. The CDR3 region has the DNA TGTGCCAGCAGTTTAATGAGCAACACTGAAGCTTTCTTT. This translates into CASSLMSNTEAFF.

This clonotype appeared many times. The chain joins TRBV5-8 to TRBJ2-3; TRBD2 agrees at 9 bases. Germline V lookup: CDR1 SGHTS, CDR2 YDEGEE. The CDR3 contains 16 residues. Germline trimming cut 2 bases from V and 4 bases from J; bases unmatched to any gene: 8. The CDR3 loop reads CASSLGLAGFADTQYF. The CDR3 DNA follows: TGTGCCAGCAGCTTAGGCCTAGCGGGATTCGCAGATACGCAGTATTTT.

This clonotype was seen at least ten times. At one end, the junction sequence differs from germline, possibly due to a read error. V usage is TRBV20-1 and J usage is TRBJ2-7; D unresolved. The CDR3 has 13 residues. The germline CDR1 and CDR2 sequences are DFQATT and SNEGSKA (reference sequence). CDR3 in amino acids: CSAHDTVSYEQCF. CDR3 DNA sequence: TGCAGTGCTCATGACACGGTTTCCTACGAGCAGTGCTTC.

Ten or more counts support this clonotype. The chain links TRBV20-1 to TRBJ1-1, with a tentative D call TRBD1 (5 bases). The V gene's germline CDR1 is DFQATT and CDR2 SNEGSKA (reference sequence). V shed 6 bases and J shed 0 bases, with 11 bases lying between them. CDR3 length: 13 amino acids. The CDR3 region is CSASDSMNTEAFF. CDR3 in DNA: TGCAGTGCCTCCGACAGTATGAACACTGAAGCTTTCTTT.

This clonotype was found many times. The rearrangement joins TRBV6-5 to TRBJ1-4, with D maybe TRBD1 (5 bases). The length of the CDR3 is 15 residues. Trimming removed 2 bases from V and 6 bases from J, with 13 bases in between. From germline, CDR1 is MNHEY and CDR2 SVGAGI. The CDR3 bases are TGTGCCAGCAGTTACGCGGGGGGGAGATATGAAAAACTGTTTTTT. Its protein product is CASSYAGGRYEKLFF.